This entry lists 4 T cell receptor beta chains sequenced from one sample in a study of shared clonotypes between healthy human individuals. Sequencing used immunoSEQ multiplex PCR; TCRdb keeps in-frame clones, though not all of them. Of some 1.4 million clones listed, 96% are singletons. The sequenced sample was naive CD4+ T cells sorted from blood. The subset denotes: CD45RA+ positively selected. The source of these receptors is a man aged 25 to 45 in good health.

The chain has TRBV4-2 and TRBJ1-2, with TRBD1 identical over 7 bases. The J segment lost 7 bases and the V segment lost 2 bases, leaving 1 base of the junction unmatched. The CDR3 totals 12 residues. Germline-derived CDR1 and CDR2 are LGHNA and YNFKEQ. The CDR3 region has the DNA TGTGCCAGCAGCCAAACAGGGGTTGGCTACACCTTC. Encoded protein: CASSQTGVGYTF.

CDR3 DNA sequence: TGTGCCAGCAGTTATGACGGGATCTCCTACAATGAGCAGTTCTTC. Amino acid sequence: CASSYDGISYNEQFF. The rearrangement uses TRBV6-5 and TRBJ2-1; TRBD2 might be the D (5 bases). Per the germline V gene, CDR1 is MNHEY and CDR2 is SVGAGI. Trimming pared 3 bases from V and 0 bases from J, leaving 9 bases between. The CDR3 extends over 15 amino acids.

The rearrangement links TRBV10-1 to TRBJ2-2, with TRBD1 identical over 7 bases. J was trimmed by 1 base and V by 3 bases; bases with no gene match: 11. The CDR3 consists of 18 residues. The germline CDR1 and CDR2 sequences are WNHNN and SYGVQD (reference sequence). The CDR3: CASSDRGIGQVNTGELFF. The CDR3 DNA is TGCGCCAGCAGTGATAGGGGTATTGGACAGGTGAACACCGGGGAGCTGTTTTTT.

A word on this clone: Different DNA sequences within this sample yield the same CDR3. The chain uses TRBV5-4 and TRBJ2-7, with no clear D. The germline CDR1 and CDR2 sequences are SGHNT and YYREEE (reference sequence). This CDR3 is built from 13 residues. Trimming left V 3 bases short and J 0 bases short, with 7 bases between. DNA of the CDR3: TGTGCCAGCAGCTCTCCCAGCTCCTACGAGCAGTACTTC. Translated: CASSSPSSYEQYF.